The subject of this entry is one T cell receptor beta chain. Its antigen is still unknown. Germline loops: CDR1 SGDLS, CDR2 YYNGEE. The CDR3 covers 15 residues. V lost 0 bases to trimming and J lost 3 bases, with 12 bases between them. This record comes from a study of cytotoxic CD8 clonotypes in ibrutinib-treated CLL. Roughly 2 micrograms of genomic DNA (from cryopreserved PBMCs) were used for TCR beta libraries. Findings and caveats of the study: Once treatment began, public clonotypes, which were uncommon, contracted or stayed stable. Clonality showed a rise at ibrutinib response that reversed toward baseline at progression. Researchers report that baseline clonality outpaced age-matched healthy donors and tracked circulating CD8+ T-cell counts.

TCRdb's table, derived via immunoSEQ multiplex PCR, lists solely in-frame clones and lacks some. There are more than 75,000 clones in the sample; roughly 80% occur only once, and 20% to 25% lies in the top ten. This sequence was found in a human donor with chronic lymphocytic leukemia. This chain connects TRBV9 to TRBJ1-1; D gene unclear. The sequencing used PBMCs, collected after 24 months of ibrutinib treatment. The CDR3 here is CASSVDLQRDTEAFF. As DNA, the CDR3 is TGTGCCAGCAGCGTAGATTTACAGAGGGACACTGAAGCTTTCTTT.